The text below deals with one TCR beta chain. Antigen specificity is unknown. The sample comes from a study of cytomegalovirus exposure and HLA in healthy donors. The germline V gene encodes CDR1 MDHEN and CDR2 SYDVKM. Trimming removed 3 bases from V and 2 bases from J; junction bases left unmatched: 13. CDR3 size: 19 residues. Overall study findings and caveats: A later analysis showed that HLA-associated TCR beta chains had undergone more clonal expansion than equally common others.

Primers included in the PCR were 60 Vbeta and 13 Jbeta primers. Measured with immunoSEQ multiplex PCR; TCRdb has only the in-frame clones, and not every one. The profile shows 100,000 to 150,000 clones, 73% of them singletons. Sequencing used PBMCs. The TCR comes from a man aged 55 to 69 in good health and CMV-seropositive. V gene TRBV28 combines with J gene TRBJ2-3; 11 nucleotides match TRBD2. The CDR3 region has the DNA TGTGCCAGCAGTTTTCGGCTAGCGGGGGGAGAGGAGGACACAGATACGCAGTATTTT. It is translated as CASSFRLAGGEEDTDTQYF.